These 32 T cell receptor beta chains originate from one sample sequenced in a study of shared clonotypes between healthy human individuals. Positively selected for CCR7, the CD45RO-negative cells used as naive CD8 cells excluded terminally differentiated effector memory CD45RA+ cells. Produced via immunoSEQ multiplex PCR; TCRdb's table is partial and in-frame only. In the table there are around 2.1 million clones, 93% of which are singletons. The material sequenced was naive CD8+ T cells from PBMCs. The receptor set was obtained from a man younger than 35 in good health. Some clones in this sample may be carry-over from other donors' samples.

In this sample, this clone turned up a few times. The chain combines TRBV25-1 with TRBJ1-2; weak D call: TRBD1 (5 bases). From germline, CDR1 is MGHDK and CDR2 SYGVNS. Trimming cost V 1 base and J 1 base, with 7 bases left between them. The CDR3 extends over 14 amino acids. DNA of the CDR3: TGTGCCAGCAGTGAATGGGGGGTTAACTATGGCTACACCTTC. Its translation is CASSEWGVNYGYTF.

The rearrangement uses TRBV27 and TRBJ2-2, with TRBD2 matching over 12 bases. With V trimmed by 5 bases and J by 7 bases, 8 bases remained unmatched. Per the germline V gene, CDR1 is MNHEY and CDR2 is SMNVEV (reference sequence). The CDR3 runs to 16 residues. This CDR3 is CASSLRTSGMGGELFF. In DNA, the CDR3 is TGTGCCAGCAGTCTCAGGACTAGCGGGATGGGCGGGGAGCTGTTTTTT.

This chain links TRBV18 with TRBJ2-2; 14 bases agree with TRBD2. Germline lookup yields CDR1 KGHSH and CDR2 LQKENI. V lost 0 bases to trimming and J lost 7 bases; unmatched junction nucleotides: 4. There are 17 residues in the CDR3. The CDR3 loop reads CASSPPGLAGVFGELFF. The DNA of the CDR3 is TGTGCCAGCTCACCACCGGGACTAGCGGGAGTCTTCGGGGAGCTGTTTTTT.

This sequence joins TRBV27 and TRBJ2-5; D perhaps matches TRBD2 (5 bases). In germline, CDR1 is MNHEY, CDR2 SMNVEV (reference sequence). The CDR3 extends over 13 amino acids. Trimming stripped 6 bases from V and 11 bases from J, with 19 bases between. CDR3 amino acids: CASRYSDSQEQYF. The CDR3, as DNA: TGTGCCAGCAGGTATAGCGACTCCCAAGAGCAGTACTTC.

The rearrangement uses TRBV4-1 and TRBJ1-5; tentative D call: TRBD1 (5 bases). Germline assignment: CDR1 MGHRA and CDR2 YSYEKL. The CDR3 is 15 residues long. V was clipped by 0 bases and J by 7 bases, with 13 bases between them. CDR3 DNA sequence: TGCGCCAGCAGCCAAGAGGGGGGGTATGGACAGCCCCAGCATTTT. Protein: CASSQEGGYGQPQHF.

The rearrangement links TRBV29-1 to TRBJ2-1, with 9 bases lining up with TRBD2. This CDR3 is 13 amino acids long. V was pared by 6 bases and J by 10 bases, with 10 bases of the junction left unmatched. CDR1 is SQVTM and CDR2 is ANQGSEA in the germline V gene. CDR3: CSVGTSIRYEQFF. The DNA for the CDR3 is TGCAGCGTCGGGACTAGCATCCGGTACGAGCAGTTCTTC.

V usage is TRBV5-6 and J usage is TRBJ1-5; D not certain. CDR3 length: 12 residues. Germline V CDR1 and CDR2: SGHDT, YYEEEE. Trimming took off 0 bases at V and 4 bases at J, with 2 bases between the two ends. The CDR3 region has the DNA TGTGCCAGCAGCTTGGTTAATCAGCCCCAGCATTTT. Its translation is CASSLVNQPQHF. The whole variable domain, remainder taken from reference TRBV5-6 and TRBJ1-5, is DAGVTQSPTHLIKTRGQQVTLRCSPKSGHDTVSWYQQALGQGPQFIFQYYEEEERQRGNFPDRFSGHQFPNYSSELNVNALLLGDSALYLCASSLVNQPQHFGDGTRLSIL.

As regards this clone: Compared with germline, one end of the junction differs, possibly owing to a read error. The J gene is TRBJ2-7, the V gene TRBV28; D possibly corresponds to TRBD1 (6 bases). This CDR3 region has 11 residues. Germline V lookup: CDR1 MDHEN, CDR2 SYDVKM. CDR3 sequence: CASSSTGSEPF. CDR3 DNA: TGTGCCAGCAGTTCCACAGGGTCGGAGCCCTTC.

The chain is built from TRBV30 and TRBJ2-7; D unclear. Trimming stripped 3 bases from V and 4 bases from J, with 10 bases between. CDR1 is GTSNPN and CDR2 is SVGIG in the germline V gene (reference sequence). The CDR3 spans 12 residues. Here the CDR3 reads CAWSAREYEQYF. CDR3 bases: TGTGCCTGGAGCGCAAGGGAATACGAGCAGTACTTC.

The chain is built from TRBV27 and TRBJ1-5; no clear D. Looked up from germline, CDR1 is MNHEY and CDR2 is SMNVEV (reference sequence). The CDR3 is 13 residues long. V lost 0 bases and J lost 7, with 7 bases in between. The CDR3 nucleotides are TGTGCCAGCAGTTTATCGCGGAGCCAGCCCCAGCATTTT. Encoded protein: CASSLSRSQPQHF.

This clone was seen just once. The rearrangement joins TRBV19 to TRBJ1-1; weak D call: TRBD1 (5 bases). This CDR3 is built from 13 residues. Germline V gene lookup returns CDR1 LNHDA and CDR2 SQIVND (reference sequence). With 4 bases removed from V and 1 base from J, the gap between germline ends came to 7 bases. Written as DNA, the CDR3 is TGTGCCAGTAGTAACAGGAAGAACACTGAAGCTTTCTTT. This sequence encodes CASSNRKNTEAFF.

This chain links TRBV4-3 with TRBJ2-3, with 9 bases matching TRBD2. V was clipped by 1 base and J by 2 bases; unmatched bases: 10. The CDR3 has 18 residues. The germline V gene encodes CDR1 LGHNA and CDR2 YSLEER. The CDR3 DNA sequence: TGCGCCAGCAGCCAAGCCGCCTTAACTAGCGGGTTCACAGATACGCAGTATTTT. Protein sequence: CASSQAALTSGFTDTQYF.

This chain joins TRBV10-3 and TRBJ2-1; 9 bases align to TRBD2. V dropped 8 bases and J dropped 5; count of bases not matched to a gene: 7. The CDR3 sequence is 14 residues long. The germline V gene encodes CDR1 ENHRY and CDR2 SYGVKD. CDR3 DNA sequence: TGTGCCATCTCGGTAGCGGGAGCCCACAATGAGCAGTTCTTC. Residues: CAISVAGAHNEQFF.

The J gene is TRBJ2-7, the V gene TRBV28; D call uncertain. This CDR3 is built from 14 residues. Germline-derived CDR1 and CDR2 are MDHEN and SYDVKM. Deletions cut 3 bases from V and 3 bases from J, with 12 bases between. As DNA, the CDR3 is TGTGCCAGCAGTTTGGCAGACGTCCACTACGAGCAGTACTTC. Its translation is CASSLADVHYEQYF.

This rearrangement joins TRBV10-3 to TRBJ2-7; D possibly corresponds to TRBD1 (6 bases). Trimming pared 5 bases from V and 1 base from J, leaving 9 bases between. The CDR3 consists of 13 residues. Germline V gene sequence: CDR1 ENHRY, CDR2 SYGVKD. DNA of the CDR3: TGTGCCATCAGTTTAGACAGGTCCTACGAGCAGTACTTC. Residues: CAISLDRSYEQYF.

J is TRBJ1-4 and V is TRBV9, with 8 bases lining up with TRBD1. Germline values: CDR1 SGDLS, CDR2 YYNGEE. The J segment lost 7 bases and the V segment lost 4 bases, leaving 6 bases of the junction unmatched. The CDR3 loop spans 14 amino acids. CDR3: CASSFTGGREKLFF. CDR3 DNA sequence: TGTGCCAGCAGCTTCACAGGGGGTCGTGAAAAACTGTTTTTT.

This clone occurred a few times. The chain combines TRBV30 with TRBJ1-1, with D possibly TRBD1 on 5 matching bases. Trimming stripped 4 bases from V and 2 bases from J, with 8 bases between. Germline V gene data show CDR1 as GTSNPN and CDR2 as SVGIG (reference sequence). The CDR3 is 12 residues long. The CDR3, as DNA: TGTGCCTGGACAGGGATAAACACTGAAGCTTTCTTT. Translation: CAWTGINTEAFF.

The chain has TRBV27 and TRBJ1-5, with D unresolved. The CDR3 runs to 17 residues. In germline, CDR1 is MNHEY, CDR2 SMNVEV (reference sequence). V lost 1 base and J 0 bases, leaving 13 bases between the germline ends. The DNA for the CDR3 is TGTGCCAGCAGTTTATTCAGATCCCCATATAGCAATCAGCCCCAGCATTTT. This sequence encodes CASSLFRSPYSNQPQHF.

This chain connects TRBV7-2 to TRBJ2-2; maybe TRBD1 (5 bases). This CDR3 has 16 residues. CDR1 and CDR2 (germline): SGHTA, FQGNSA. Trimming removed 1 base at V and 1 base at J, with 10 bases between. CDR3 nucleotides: TGTGCCAGCAGCTTAGGGCAGGGTAGGAACACCGGGGAGCTGTTTTTT. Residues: CASSLGQGRNTGELFF.

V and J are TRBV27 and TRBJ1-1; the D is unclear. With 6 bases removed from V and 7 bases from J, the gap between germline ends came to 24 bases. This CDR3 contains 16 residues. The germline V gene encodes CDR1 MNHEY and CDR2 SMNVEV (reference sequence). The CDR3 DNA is TGTGCCAGCAGCCCTATAAATACCAATTCTTGGATTGAAGCTTTCTTT. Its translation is CASSPINTNSWIEAFF.

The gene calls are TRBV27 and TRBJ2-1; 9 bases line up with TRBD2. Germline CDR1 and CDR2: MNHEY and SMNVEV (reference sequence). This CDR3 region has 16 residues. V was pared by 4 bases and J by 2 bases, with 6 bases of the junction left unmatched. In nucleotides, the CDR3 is TGTGCCAGCAGTTCATTTGGCGGGAGGGCCTACAATGAGCAGTTCTTC. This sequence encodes CASSSFGGRAYNEQFF.

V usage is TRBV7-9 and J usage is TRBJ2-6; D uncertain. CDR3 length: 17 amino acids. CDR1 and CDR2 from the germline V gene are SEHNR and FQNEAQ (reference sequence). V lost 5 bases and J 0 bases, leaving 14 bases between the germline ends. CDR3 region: CASSPSSIGSGANVLTF. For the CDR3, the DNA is TGTGCCAGCAGCCCCTCGAGTATCGGCTCTGGGGCCAACGTCCTGACTTTC.

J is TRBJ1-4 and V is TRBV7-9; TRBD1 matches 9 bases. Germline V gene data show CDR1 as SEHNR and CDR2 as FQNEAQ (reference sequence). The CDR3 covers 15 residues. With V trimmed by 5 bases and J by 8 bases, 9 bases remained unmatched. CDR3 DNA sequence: TGTGCCAGCAGCCCGTGGACAGGGGAAGGCGAAAAACTGTTTTTT. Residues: CASSPWTGEGEKLFF.

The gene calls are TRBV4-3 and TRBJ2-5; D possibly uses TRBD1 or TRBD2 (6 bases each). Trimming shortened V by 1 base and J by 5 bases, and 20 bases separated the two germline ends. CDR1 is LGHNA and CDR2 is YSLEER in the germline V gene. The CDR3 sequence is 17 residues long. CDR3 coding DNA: TGCGCCAGCAGCCAAGGGCCGTCCGGGGGCCGTACTGAGACCCAGTACTTC. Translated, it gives CASSQGPSGGRTETQYF.

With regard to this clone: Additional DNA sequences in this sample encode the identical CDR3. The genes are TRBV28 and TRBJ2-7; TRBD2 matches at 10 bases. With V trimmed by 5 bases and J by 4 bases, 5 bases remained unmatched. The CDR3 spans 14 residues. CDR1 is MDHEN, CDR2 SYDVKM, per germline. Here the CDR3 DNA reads TGTGCCAGCAGTCTACTAGCGGGAAGTTACGAGCAGTACTTC. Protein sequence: CASSLLAGSYEQYF. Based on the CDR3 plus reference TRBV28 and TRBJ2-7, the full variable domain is DVKVTQSSRYLVKRTGEKVFLECVQDMDHENMFWYRQDPGLGLRLIYFSYDVKMKEKGDIPEGYSVSREKKERFSLILESASTNQTSMYLCASSLLAGSYEQYFGPGTRLTVT.

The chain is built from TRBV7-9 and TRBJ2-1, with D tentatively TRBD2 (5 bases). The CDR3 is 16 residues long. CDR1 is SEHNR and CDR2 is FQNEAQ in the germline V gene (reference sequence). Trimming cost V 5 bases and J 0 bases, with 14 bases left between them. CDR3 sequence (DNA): TGTGCCAGCAGCGAATCGAGCGGACGCTCCTACAATGAGCAGTTCTTC. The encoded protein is CASSESSGRSYNEQFF. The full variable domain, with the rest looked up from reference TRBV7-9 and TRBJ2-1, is DTGVSQNPRHKITKRGQNVTFRCDPISEHNRLYWYRQTLGQGPEFLTYFQNEAQLEKSRLLSDRFSAERPKGSFSTLEIQRTEQGDSAMYLCASSESSGRSYNEQFFGPGTRLTVL.

CDR3 region: CASSVIWGSTDTQYF. CDR3 nucleotide sequence: TGTGCCAGCAGTGTCATTTGGGGTAGCACAGATACGCAGTATTTT. The chain combines TRBV2 with TRBJ2-3, with D uncertain. This CDR3 has 15 amino acids. Looked up from germline, CDR1 is SNHLY and CDR2 is FYNNEI. Trimming took 4 bases from V and 0 from J, leaving 11 bases between them.

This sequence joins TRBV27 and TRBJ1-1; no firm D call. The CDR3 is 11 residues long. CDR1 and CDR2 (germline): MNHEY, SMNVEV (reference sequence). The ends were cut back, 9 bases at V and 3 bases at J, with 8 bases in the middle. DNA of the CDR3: TGTGCCAGTTGGGGAGACACTGAAGCTTTCTTT. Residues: CASWGDTEAFF.

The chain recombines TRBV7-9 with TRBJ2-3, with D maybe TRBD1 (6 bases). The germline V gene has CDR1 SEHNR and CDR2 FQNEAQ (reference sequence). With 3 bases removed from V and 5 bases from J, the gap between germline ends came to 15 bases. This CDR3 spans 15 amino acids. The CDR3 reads CASSLAEQGRDTQYF. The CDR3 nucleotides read TGTGCCAGCAGCTTGGCCGAGCAGGGGAGAGATACGCAGTATTTT.

The DNA of the CDR3 is TGTGCCAGCAGTGAAGGCCCCGGGACAGGGGGCAATGAGCAGTTCTTC. It translates to CASSEGPGTGGNEQFF. This chain uses TRBV2 with TRBJ2-1, with TRBD1 matching over 11 bases. Trimming took 1 base from V and 6 from J; bases not matched to a gene: 5. Germline-derived CDR1 and CDR2 are SNHLY and FYNNEI. The length of the CDR3 is 16 residues.

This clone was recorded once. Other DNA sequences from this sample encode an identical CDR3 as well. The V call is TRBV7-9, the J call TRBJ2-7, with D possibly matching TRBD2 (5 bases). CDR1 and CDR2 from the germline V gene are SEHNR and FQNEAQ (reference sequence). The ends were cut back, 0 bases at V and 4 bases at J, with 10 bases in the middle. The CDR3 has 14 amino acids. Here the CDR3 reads CASSLAPGFYEQYF. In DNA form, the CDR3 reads TGTGCCAGCAGCTTAGCCCCGGGATTTTACGAGCAGTACTTC.

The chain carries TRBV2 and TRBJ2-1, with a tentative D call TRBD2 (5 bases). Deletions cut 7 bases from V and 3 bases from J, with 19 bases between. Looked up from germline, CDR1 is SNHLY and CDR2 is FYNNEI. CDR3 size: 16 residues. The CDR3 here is CASTGRLGSHYNEQFF. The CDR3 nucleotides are TGTGCCAGCACGGGCCGCCTAGGGAGTCACTACAATGAGCAGTTCTTC.